The 28 T cell receptor beta chains reported below all come from one sample, sequenced in a study of cytomegalovirus exposure and HLA in healthy donors. Clones were sequenced by immunoSEQ multiplex PCR, and TCRdb holds only the in-frame ones, with some missing. The data show about 88,000 clones, roughly 80% seen once. Material for sequencing was PBMCs. Receptor source: a woman younger than 35 in good health and CMV-seropositive.

The chain has TRBV15 and TRBJ1-2; D is ambiguous. The germline V and J ends were trimmed by 0 bases and 4 bases, with 15 bases remaining between them. Germline V CDR1 and CDR2: LNHNV, YYDKDF (reference sequence). The length of the CDR3 is 16 residues. The CDR3 protein is CATSRDSGTAAYGYTF. CDR3 in DNA: TGTGCCACCAGCAGAGATTCGGGAACAGCTGCCTATGGCTACACCTTC.

The CDR3 nucleotides are TGTGCCAGCAGCTTACTACAGGGATCCACTGAAGCTTTCTTT. Translating gives CASSLLQGSTEAFF. The gene calls are TRBV2 and TRBJ1-1; possible D gene TRBD1, 6 bases. In germline, CDR1 is SNHLY, CDR2 FYNNEI. The CDR3 loop spans 14 amino acids. The V end lost 6 bases, the J end lost 4 bases, and 15 bases lay between the germline ends.

The J gene is TRBJ2-4, the V gene TRBV11-2; 8 bases align to TRBD2. V lost 8 bases, J lost 10 bases, and 4 bases stayed unmatched. Germline CDR1 and CDR2: SGHAT and FQNNGV. The CDR3 spans 11 residues. CDR3 sequence: CASAREGIQYF. CDR3 DNA sequence: TGTGCCAGCGCACGGGAGGGGATTCAGTACTTC.

The chain couples TRBV7-3 to TRBJ2-7; TRBD1 matches 7 bases. From germline, CDR1 is SGHTA and CDR2 FQGTGA. This CDR3 region has 15 residues. Trimming cost V 1 base and J 4 bases; bases outside gene matches: 7. CDR3 sequence reads: CASSLRADRVYEQYF. As DNA, the CDR3 is TGTGCCAGCAGCTTAAGGGCCGACAGGGTATACGAGCAGTACTTC.

The chain couples TRBV5-1 to TRBJ2-5; 12 positions agree with TRBD2. The CDR3 runs to 17 residues. The germline CDR1 and CDR2 sequences are SGHRS and YFSETQ. V lost 0 bases to trimming and J lost 5 bases; unmatched junction nucleotides: 8. The CDR3 DNA sequence: TGCGCCAGCAGCTTGGGACTAGCGGGGGCCCTGAGGGAGACCCAGTACTTC. This translates into CASSLGLAGALRETQYF.

The chain carries TRBV6-4 and TRBJ1-6; maybe TRBD1 (5 bases). The CDR3 is 13 amino acids. CDR1 and CDR2 from the germline V gene are MRHNA and SNTAGT. Trimming stripped 3 bases from V and 7 bases from J, with 7 bases between. The CDR3 loop is CASSEDTNSPLHF. For the CDR3, the DNA is TGTGCCAGCAGTGAGGACACAAATTCACCCCTCCACTTT.

The chain couples TRBV5-1 to TRBJ1-6; 9 nucleotides line up with TRBD1. The CDR3 is made up of 15 amino acids. CDR1 is SGHRS and CDR2 is YFSETQ in the germline V gene. V was pared by 3 bases and J by 8 bases, with 6 bases of the junction left unmatched. CDR3 loop: CASSWDREGDSPLHF. The DNA of the CDR3 is TGCGCCAGCAGCTGGGACAGGGAAGGGGATTCACCCCTCCACTTT.

The chain joins TRBV7-6 to TRBJ2-2; D is ambiguous. The CDR3 totals 12 residues. Trimming took 5 bases from V and 2 from J, leaving 3 bases between them. The germline CDR1 and CDR2 sequences are SGHVS and FNYEAQ. CDR3 loop: CASSHNTGELFF. The CDR3, as DNA: TGTGCCAGCAGCCATAACACCGGGGAGCTGTTTTTT.

The chain is built from TRBV27 and TRBJ2-1; D perhaps matches TRBD2 (6 bases). The V gene lost 0 bases and the J gene lost 8 bases, with 11 bases spanning the gap. The CDR3 loop spans 14 amino acids. The V gene's germline CDR1 is MNHEY and CDR2 SMNVEV (reference sequence). The CDR3 loop reads CASSLSLAIDEQFF. CDR3 DNA sequence: TGTGCCAGCAGTTTATCACTAGCCATCGATGAGCAGTTCTTC.

This chain joins TRBV6-4 and TRBJ2-3; a weak D match, TRBD2 (6 bases). Germline V gene sequence: CDR1 MRHNA, CDR2 SNTAGT. The CDR3 has 16 residues. The V gene lost 6 bases and the J gene lost 1 base, with 17 bases spanning the gap. The CDR3 is CASSPSATGGTDTQYF. DNA for the CDR3: TGTGCCAGCAGCCCTTCCGCAACGGGAGGCACAGATACGCAGTATTTT.

The table lists this clone with a count of one. The rearrangement joins TRBV9 to TRBJ2-1; D not resolved. V shed 2 bases and J shed 4 bases, with 7 bases lying between them. CDR3 size: 13 residues. CDR1 is SGDLS and CDR2 is YYNGEE in the germline V gene. The CDR3 bases are TGTGCCAGCAGCGTGAGGTTTTACAATGAGCAGTTCTTC. Amino acid sequence: CASSVRFYNEQFF.

The DNA of the CDR3 is TGTGCCAGCAGCGTAGCAGGCAATGAGCAGTTCTTC. Encoded protein: CASSVAGNEQFF. The gene calls are TRBV9 and TRBJ2-1; D is unclear. Germline CDR1 and CDR2: SGDLS and YYNGEE. This CDR3 region has 12 residues. V dropped 0 bases and J dropped 6 bases, with 4 bases sitting between them.

The chain couples TRBV7-6 to TRBJ2-7, with TRBD1 matching over 9 bases. V dropped 0 bases and J dropped 5; count of bases not matched to a gene: 11. Germline assignment: CDR1 SGHVS and CDR2 FNYEAQ. The CDR3 has 17 residues. DNA for the CDR3: TGTGCCAGCAGCTTAGCGGCAATGGGACAGGGTTCCCACGAGCAGTACTTC. Its translation: CASSLAAMGQGSHEQYF.

This chain uses TRBV19 with TRBJ1-4, with D perhaps TRBD1 (5 bases). The CDR3 sequence is 15 residues long. V lost 3 bases and J lost 8, with 16 bases in between. Germline V gene data show CDR1 as LNHDA and CDR2 as SQIVND (reference sequence). CDR3 DNA sequence: TGTGCCAGTAGTATTCGGGGCAGGAGGGAGGAAAAACTGTTTTTT. It yields the protein CASSIRGRREEKLFF.

This sequence joins TRBV19 and TRBJ2-7; 11 positions agree with TRBD1. V shed 5 bases and J 4 bases; nucleotides not matched to a gene: 4. CDR1 is LNHDA and CDR2 is SQIVND in the germline V gene (reference sequence). The CDR3 spans 14 residues. CDR3 bases: TGTGCCAGTAGTTCCCGGGACAGGGGGTACGAGCAGTACTTC. This encodes CASSSRDRGYEQYF.

The rearrangement joins TRBV7-2 to TRBJ2-1; 8 nucleotides line up with TRBD2. V shed 4 bases, J shed 10 bases, and the junction held 6 bases outside the gene matches. Germline V lookup: CDR1 SGHTA, CDR2 FQGNSA. The CDR3 loop spans 13 amino acids. CDR3 in amino acids: CASSSRGGIEQFF. The CDR3 DNA is TGTGCCAGCAGCTCACGGGGGGGAATCGAGCAGTTCTTC.

The gene calls are TRBV2 and TRBJ2-5; possible D gene TRBD2, 5 bases. Trimming took 7 bases from V and 3 from J, leaving 12 bases between them. Looked up from germline, CDR1 is SNHLY and CDR2 is FYNNEI. The CDR3 sequence is 13 residues long. The CDR3 protein is CASTRTGEETQYF. The CDR3 DNA reads as TGTGCCAGCACCCGGACCGGGGAAGAGACCCAGTACTTC.

This clone has more than one count but fewer than ten. This sequence joins TRBV6-5 and TRBJ1-5, with 7 positions matching TRBD1. V dropped 10 bases and J dropped 4; count of bases not matched to a gene: 4. The CDR3 has 12 residues. The V gene's germline CDR1 is MNHEY and CDR2 SVGAGI. The DNA for the CDR3 is TGTGCCACCCAGACAGGGAATCAGCCCCAGCATTTT. This encodes CATQTGNQPQHF.

This sequence joins TRBV7-3 and TRBJ2-5; TRBD2 matches at 9 bases. This CDR3 has 15 amino acids. Germline CDR1 reads SGHTA; CDR2 reads FQGTGA. After removal of 8 bases from V and 4 bases from J, the junction contained 11 bases not matched to a gene. This CDR3 reads CASGTGTSRGETQYF. The CDR3 DNA sequence: TGTGCCAGCGGCACCGGGACTAGCAGGGGAGAGACCCAGTACTTC. Drawing the rest from reference TRBV7-3 and TRBJ2-5, the complete variable domain is GAGVSQTPSNKVTEKGKYVELRCDPISGHTALYWYRQSLGQGPEFLIYFQGTGAADDSGLPNDRFFAVRPEGSVSTLKIQRTERGDSAVYLCASGTGTSRGETQYFGPGTRLLVL.

This clone was seen a single time. The genes are TRBV7-9 and TRBJ2-2, with 7 bases that match TRBD1. The J segment lost 0 bases and the V segment lost 5 bases, leaving 6 bases of the junction unmatched. The CDR3 contains 16 residues. The germline CDR1 and CDR2 sequences are SEHNR and FQNEAQ (reference sequence). DNA of the CDR3: TGTGCCAGCAGCCCACCACAGGGGTCGAACACCGGGGAGCTGTTTTTT. Protein product: CASSPPQGSNTGELFF.

V and J are TRBV5-4 and TRBJ2-3, with 14 bases lining up with TRBD2. The V gene's germline CDR1 is SGHNT and CDR2 YYREEE (reference sequence). The length of the CDR3 is 17 residues. The V segment lost 4 bases and the J segment 0 bases; nucleotides outside the gene matches: 4. The CDR3 DNA follows: TGTGCCAGCAGCGGCGGACTAGCGGGGGGTAGCACAGATACGCAGTATTTT. Residues: CASSGGLAGGSTDTQYF.

The gene calls are TRBV27 and TRBJ2-7, with 7 bases identical to TRBD2. The CDR3 covers 14 residues. V gave up 6 bases and J gave up 3 bases; unmatched junction bases: 8. Germline CDR1 is MNHEY and CDR2 is SMNVEV (reference sequence). The CDR3 reads CASSERGWIYEQYF. CDR3 DNA sequence: TGTGCCAGCAGCGAGCGGGGATGGATCTACGAGCAGTACTTC.

This chain links TRBV6-6 with TRBJ1-1, with a tentative D call TRBD1 (5 bases). The V gene lost 6 bases and the J gene lost 4 bases, with 9 bases spanning the gap. Germline assignment: CDR1 MNHNY and CDR2 SVGAGI (reference sequence). The CDR3 is 12 amino acids. CDR3 amino acids: CASRQDSTEAFF. CDR3 coding DNA: TGTGCCAGCAGACAAGACAGCACTGAAGCTTTCTTT.

The chain joins TRBV30 to TRBJ2-2; possible D gene TRBD2, 5 bases. V was clipped by 2 bases and J by 4 bases, with 20 bases between them. Looked up from germline, CDR1 is GTSNPN and CDR2 is SVGIG (reference sequence). CDR3 length: 17 amino acids. CDR3 sequence (DNA): TGTGCCTGGAGTTCGCCCAGGTCCCAACTAGTCACCGGGGAGCTGTTTTTT. Its translation is CAWSSPRSQLVTGELFF. The complete variable domain, with remaining parts taken from reference TRBV30 and TRBJ2-2, reads SQTIHQWPATLVQPVGSPLSLECTVEGTSNPNLYWYRQAAGRGLQLLFYSVGIGQISSEVPQNLSASRPQDRQFILSSKKLLLSDSGFYLCAWSSPRSQLVTGELFFGEGSRLTVL.

The genes are TRBV28 and TRBJ2-3; TRBD2 might be the D (5 bases). The CDR3 consists of 11 residues. Trimming left V 5 bases short and J 8 bases short, with 8 bases between. Germline-derived CDR1 and CDR2 are MDHEN and SYDVKM. The CDR3 region is CASSRGGTQYF. The CDR3 coding sequence is TGTGCCAGCAGTCGGGGTGGTACGCAGTATTTT.

This chain connects TRBV20-1 to TRBJ2-7, with D unclear. The V end was cut by 2 bases, the J end by 3 bases, with 5 bases between. Germline V gives CDR1 DFQATT, CDR2 SNEGSKA (reference sequence). This CDR3 contains 11 residues. CDR3 residues: CSARPGYEQYF. In DNA form, the CDR3 reads TGCAGTGCTAGACCGGGCTACGAGCAGTACTTC.

The CDR3 bases are TGTGCCAGCAGCGCTAGCTCCTACGAGCAGTACTTC. It is translated as CASSASSYEQYF. The J gene is TRBJ2-7, the V gene TRBV7-2; D call uncertain. Germline V lookup: CDR1 SGHTA, CDR2 FQGNSA. Trimming took 5 bases from V and 0 from J, leaving 5 bases between them. The CDR3 totals 12 residues.

The chain has TRBV7-8 and TRBJ1-1; D gene uncertain. V dropped 1 base and J dropped 0 bases, with 9 bases sitting between them. The CDR3 totals 15 residues. Per the germline V gene, CDR1 is SGHVS and CDR2 is FQNEAQ. CDR3 bases: TGTGCCAGCAGCTTAGAGCGGAGCCTGAACACTGAAGCTTTCTTT. This codes for CASSLERSLNTEAFF.